The 26 T cell receptor beta chains in this list originate from one sample, sequenced in a study of cytomegalovirus exposure and HLA in healthy donors. Vbeta (60) and Jbeta (13) primers were used in the PCR. Produced via immunoSEQ multiplex PCR; TCRdb's table is partial and in-frame only. The table lists 150,000 to 200,000 clones, with around 6% in the top ten. Sequencing was carried out using PBMCs. Receptor source: a man in his thirties or forties in good health and CMV-seronegative.

The rearrangement uses TRBV5-8 and TRBJ2-5, with 12 bases fitting TRBD2. V dropped 4 bases and J dropped 5; count of bases not matched to a gene: 12. CDR3 length equals 17 residues. CDR1 is SGHTS, CDR2 YDEGEE, per germline. This CDR3 is CASSNGLAGNSGETQYF. The CDR3 nucleotides read TGTGCCAGCAGCAACGGACTAGCGGGGAACTCAGGGGAGACCCAGTACTTC. Full variable domain (missing parts from reference TRBV5-8 and TRBJ2-5): EAGVTQSPTHLIKTRGQQATLRCSPISGHTSVYWYQQALGLGLQFLLWYDEGEERNRGNFPPRFSGRQFPNYSSELNVNALELEDSALYLCASSNGLAGNSGETQYFGPGTRLLVL.

V gene TRBV5-1 combines with J gene TRBJ2-7; 9 bases fit TRBD1. The germline V gene encodes CDR1 SGHRS and CDR2 YFSETQ. The CDR3 is 15 residues long. V gave up 4 bases and J gave up 2 bases; unmatched junction bases: 7. DNA for the CDR3: TGCGCCAGCAGCATGGGACAGGGCGATCCCTACGAGCAGTACTTC. Its translation: CASSMGQGDPYEQYF.

J is TRBJ1-5 and V is TRBV19, with a possible D match to TRBD1 (5 bases). This CDR3 contains 16 residues. V was pared by 7 bases and J by 6 bases, with 22 bases between. CDR1 is LNHDA and CDR2 is SQIVND in the germline V gene (reference sequence). CDR3 bases: TGTGCCAGTACCCGGGGGGGATGGGGCAGGGTTCAGCCCCAGCATTTT. Its translation is CASTRGGWGRVQPQHF.

The rearrangement uses TRBV5-6 and TRBJ1-1; TRBD1 aligns across 11 bases. The ends lost 4 bases at V and 0 bases at J; junction bases unmatched: 11. The CDR3 totals 18 residues. Germline loops: CDR1 SGHDT, CDR2 YYEEEE. The chain's CDR3 is CASSPKRWDRGVNTEAFF. Written as DNA, the CDR3 is TGTGCCAGCAGCCCTAAAAGGTGGGACAGGGGGGTGAACACTGAAGCTTTCTTT.

J is TRBJ2-1 and V is TRBV5-1; D is uncertain. Germline V gives CDR1 SGHRS, CDR2 YFSETQ. This CDR3 comprises 14 residues. Trimming removed 0 bases at V and 5 bases at J, with 9 bases between. The CDR3 region has the DNA TGCGCCAGCAGCTTGGGTGGCACAAACAATGAGCAGTTCTTC. It encodes CASSLGGTNNEQFF.

The CDR3 DNA follows: TGTGCCAGTAGTCCCGGGACAGGGGTCTCCTACGAGCAGTACTTC. This codes for CASSPGTGVSYEQYF. This chain joins TRBV19 and TRBJ2-7; TRBD1 aligns across 10 bases. In germline, CDR1 is LNHDA, CDR2 SQIVND (reference sequence). The CDR3 has 15 residues. Trimming took 5 bases from V and 0 from J; bases not matched to a gene: 4.

This rearrangement joins TRBV2 to TRBJ2-5; D remains unclear. The J call is uncertain, as TRBJ2-7 better fits the DNA end. Germline V gene data show CDR1 as SNHLY and CDR2 as FYNNEI. The length of the CDR3 is 12 residues. The CDR3, as DNA: TGTGCCAGCAGTGAATTTCTCCACGAGCAGTACTTC. Amino acid sequence: CASSEFLHEQYF.

The chain combines TRBV7-3 with TRBJ2-1; TRBD1 aligns across 10 bases. The CDR3 covers 15 residues. Germline CDR1 and CDR2: SGHTA and FQGTGA. Trimming removed 5 bases from V and 6 bases from J; junction bases left unmatched: 7. The CDR3 loop is CASSRPGQGFNEQFF. The CDR3 DNA is TGTGCCAGCAGCCGCCCGGGACAGGGGTTCAATGAGCAGTTCTTC.

The chain couples TRBV6-5 to TRBJ2-2; TRBD2 matches 13 bases. V shed 10 bases and J 5 bases; nucleotides not matched to a gene: 4. CDR1 and CDR2 (germline): MNHEY, SVGAGI. This CDR3 comprises 14 residues. CDR3 region: CATRGLAGTGELFF. The CDR3, as DNA: TGTGCCACCAGGGGACTAGCGGGGACCGGGGAGCTGTTTTTT.

V is TRBV7-9 and J is TRBJ2-3; 10 bases agree with TRBD2. The V and J ends lost 6 bases and 3 bases, in that order; junction bases with no gene match: 6. The CDR3 covers 15 residues. Germline values: CDR1 SEHNR, CDR2 FQNEAQ (reference sequence). The CDR3 protein is CASRPAGGGTDTQYF. The DNA of the CDR3 is TGTGCCAGCAGGCCAGCGGGGGGGGGAACAGATACGCAGTATTTT.

V is TRBV30 and J is TRBJ2-7; 7 bases agree with TRBD2. CDR3 length equals 13 residues. V lost 3 bases and J lost 3; bases outside the gene matches: 5. The germline V gene encodes CDR1 GTSNPN and CDR2 SVGIG (reference sequence). CDR3 in DNA: TGTGCCTGGAGAAGGGACTATCTCTACGAGCAGTACTTC. As protein: CAWRRDYLYEQYF.

CDR3 nucleotide sequence: TGTGCCAGCAGCTTAGTCACAGACGGATACAATGAGCAGTTCTTC. Its protein is CASSLVTDGYNEQFF. The chain joins TRBV7-2 to TRBJ2-1; D unresolved. Germline V gives CDR1 SGHTA, CDR2 FQGNSA. This CDR3 comprises 15 residues. V lost 1 base and J lost 4, with 11 bases in between.

The chain is built from TRBV6-1 and TRBJ1-5; weak D call: TRBD1 (5 bases). Trimming shortened V by 7 bases and J by 6 bases, and 19 bases separated the two germline ends. Germline V gives CDR1 MNHNS, CDR2 SASEGT. This CDR3 contains 15 residues. The CDR3 loop is CASNGAGRGGQPQHF. DNA of the CDR3: TGTGCCAGCAATGGGGCGGGGAGGGGCGGTCAGCCCCAGCATTTT.

V gene TRBV5-4 combines with J gene TRBJ1-1, with TRBD1 as a possible D gene (5 bases). The CDR3 extends over 13 amino acids. V lost 2 bases and J lost 1, with 6 bases in between. The V gene's germline CDR1 is SGHNT and CDR2 YYREEE (reference sequence). The CDR3 bases are TGTGCCAGCAGCTTCGACAGGAACACTGAAGCTTTCTTT. Its protein is CASSFDRNTEAFF.

The gene calls are TRBV6-5 and TRBJ1-2; TRBD1 aligns across 9 bases. Looked up from germline, CDR1 is MNHEY and CDR2 is SVGAGI. V was clipped by 2 bases and J by 4 bases; unmatched bases: 2. The length of the CDR3 is 14 residues. CDR3 coding DNA: TGTGCCAGCAGTTACGCGACAGGGGGCTATGGCTACACCTTC. Translated, it gives CASSYATGGYGYTF.

This chain connects TRBV7-6 to TRBJ2-7; 11 nucleotides agree with TRBD1. Germline-derived CDR1 and CDR2 are SGHVS and FNYEAQ. The CDR3 contains 15 residues. The trim removed 5 bases at V and 2 bases at J, leaving 5 bases unmatched. CDR3 sequence (DNA): TGTGCCAGCAGCGGCGGGACAGGGGGAACCTACGAGCAGTACTTC. Protein product: CASSGGTGGTYEQYF.

The rearrangement uses TRBV4-3 and TRBJ2-5; TRBD2 matches 10 bases. The CDR3 sequence is 18 residues long. Germline CDR1 reads LGHNA; CDR2 reads YSLEER. Unmatched junction bases numbered 12, after V lost 0 bases and J lost 5 bases. This CDR3 reads CASSQDPPSGGGRETQYF. CDR3 coding DNA: TGCGCCAGCAGCCAAGATCCCCCCAGCGGGGGGGGCAGGGAGACCCAGTACTTC.

This chain uses TRBV4-2 with TRBJ1-2; no firm D call. V lost 2 bases to trimming and J lost 8 bases, with 15 bases between them. The CDR3 runs to 14 residues. Germline lookup yields CDR1 LGHNA and CDR2 YNFKEQ. The CDR3: CASSQIEAVRGYTF. CDR3 sequence (DNA): TGTGCCAGCAGCCAAATAGAGGCGGTTCGGGGCTACACCTTC.

The chain recombines TRBV4-3 with TRBJ2-2, with 8 bases lining up with TRBD1. The length of the CDR3 is 16 residues. V shed 0 bases, J shed 5 bases, and the junction held 5 bases outside the gene matches. The V gene's germline CDR1 is LGHNA and CDR2 YSLEER. CDR3 residues: CASSQDDRGKTGELFF. DNA of the CDR3: TGCGCCAGCAGCCAAGATGACAGGGGAAAAACCGGGGAGCTGTTTTTT.

V is TRBV30 and J is TRBJ2-7; 7 bases map to TRBD1. Germline CDR1 reads GTSNPN; CDR2 reads SVGIG (reference sequence). The CDR3 sequence is 12 residues long. The junction had 11 bases not matched to a gene; V was cut back by 8 bases and J by 7 bases. For the CDR3, the DNA is TGTGCCCAGGGACAGCCCATGGGGGAGCAGTACTTC. As protein: CAQGQPMGEQYF.

The chain carries TRBV7-6 and TRBJ2-2; maybe TRBD2 (5 bases). V lost 2 bases and J 0 bases, leaving 7 bases between the germline ends. The germline V gene encodes CDR1 SGHVS and CDR2 FNYEAQ. The CDR3 sequence is 15 residues long. The CDR3 DNA follows: TGTGCCAGCAGCTTAATGGGAGCGAACACCGGGGAGCTGTTTTTT. This gives the protein CASSLMGANTGELFF.

This sequence joins TRBV11-2 and TRBJ2-3; 9 nucleotides agree with TRBD2. Germline trimming cut 1 base from V and 6 bases from J; bases unmatched to any gene: 14. The germline V gene has CDR1 SGHAT and CDR2 FQNNGV. The CDR3 covers 18 residues. As DNA, the CDR3 is TGTGCCAGCAGCTTAGGCGCGGGAGGGCTCGGGGGTCGGGATACGCAGTATTTT. Its translation: CASSLGAGGLGGRDTQYF.

V and J are TRBV28 and TRBJ2-4; 10 nucleotides match TRBD2. The trim removed 3 bases at V and 0 bases at J, leaving 8 bases unmatched. Germline loops: CDR1 MDHEN, CDR2 SYDVKM. The CDR3 totals 18 residues. The DNA of the CDR3 is TGTGCCAGCAGTTTTGGACTAGCGGTCCTCCTAGCCAAAAACATTCAGTACTTC. Translated, it gives CASSFGLAVLLAKNIQYF.

The chain links TRBV6-1 to TRBJ1-5; a weak D match, TRBD1 (5 bases). CDR1 and CDR2 from the germline V gene are MNHNS and SASEGT. V was trimmed by 0 bases and J by 7 bases, leaving 10 bases between them. This CDR3 is built from 14 residues. Written as DNA, the CDR3 is TGTGCCAGCAGTGAAGCGGGGGGGATCCAGCCCCAGCATTTT. Residues: CASSEAGGIQPQHF.

The rearrangement uses TRBV5-4 and TRBJ2-5, with TRBD1 identical over 8 bases. The CDR3 extends over 15 amino acids. V lost 1 base to trimming and J lost 7 bases; unmatched junction nucleotides: 9. The germline gives CDR1 SGHNT, CDR2 YYREEE (reference sequence). CDR3 nucleotides: TGTGCCAGCAGCTTGTATCAGGGGGCGGAGGGGACCCAGTACTTC. It yields the protein CASSLYQGAEGTQYF.

J is TRBJ2-5 and V is TRBV6-1; the D gene is possibly TRBD2 (6 bases). Trimming took off 7 bases at V and 1 base at J, with 10 bases between the two ends. The CDR3 covers 13 residues. CDR1 MNHNS and CDR2 SASEGT come from the germline V gene. CDR3 region: CASNRDSQETQYF. CDR3 coding DNA: TGTGCCAGCAATCGGGACTCCCAAGAGACCCAGTACTTC.